Below, 18 T cell receptor beta chains from the same sample are listed, as sequenced in a study of CXCR3-negative and CXCR3-positive naive CD8 T cells. Each TRB cDNA library was prepared by 5' RACE (with UMI labels). TCRdb re-analyzed the 5' RACE reads; it lists each CDR3 protein once, without DNA. The data show roughly 40,000 distinct CDR3 sequences, and the top ten clones hold about 1.6%. The sequenced material came from naive CXCR3- CD8+ T cells from blood. Specified subset: CD45RO-CCR7+CD27+CD95- naive CD8+ T cells lacking CXCR3 (TNR3-). The source is a human donor in good health. Some clones in this sample may be carry-over from other donors' samples.

This chain links TRBV29-1 with TRBJ2-7; with no DNA, the TCRdb D assignment of TRBD1 cannot be verified. Germline lookup yields CDR1 SQVTM and CDR2 ANQGSEA. This CDR3 spans 13 amino acids. The CDR3 sequence is CSVEDPGSYEQYF.

V usage is TRBV29-1 and J usage is TRBJ2-6. Germline loops: CDR1 SQVTM, CDR2 ANQGSEA. CDR3 size: 12 residues. CDR3 sequence reads: CSAVTGANVLTF.

The rearrangement links TRBV28 to TRBJ2-5. Germline CDR1 reads MDHEN; CDR2 reads SYDVKM. The CDR3 length is 13 residues. Here the CDR3 reads CASNPDGQETQYF.

The chain combines TRBV20-1 with TRBJ1-2; TCRdb names TRBD1, which stays unverified in the absence of DNA. CDR3 length: 14 residues. Germline lookup yields CDR1 DFQATT and CDR2 SNEGSKA (reference sequence). CDR3 in amino acids: CSARNQDGTYGYTF.

The J gene is TRBJ2-3, the V gene TRBV24-1; checking the TCRdb D call of TRBD2 is not possible without DNA. The germline V gene encodes CDR1 KGHDR and CDR2 SFDVKD. The CDR3 consists of 16 residues. The CDR3 here is CATSDFGVAGTDTQYF.

This sequence joins TRBV29-1 and TRBJ1-1. The germline gives CDR1 SQVTM, CDR2 ANQGSEA. The CDR3 spans 13 residues. The CDR3 loop is CSARGGENTEAFF.

The chain has TRBV4-1 and TRBJ1-3; there is no DNA to check the TCRdb D call of TRBD1. Per germline, CDR1 MGHRA and CDR2 YSYEKL. The CDR3 is 15 residues long. The CDR3 protein is CASSPDRSSGNTIYF.

V gene TRBV4-3 combines with J gene TRBJ1-1. CDR1 is LGHNA, CDR2 YSLEER, per germline. The CDR3 has 16 amino acids. CDR3 region: CASSQGLDRSIGEAFF.

J is TRBJ2-3 and V is TRBV28. From germline, CDR1 is MDHEN and CDR2 SYDVKM. This CDR3 region has 12 residues. This chain's CDR3 is CASSVDTDTQYF.

The chain uses TRBV7-9 and TRBJ2-7; TCRdb outputs TRBD1, but without DNA this stays unchecked. This CDR3 is built from 15 residues. Germline loops: CDR1 SEHNR, CDR2 FQNEAQ (reference sequence). The CDR3 region is CASSLGGTGSYEQYF.

The chain links TRBV6-6 to TRBJ2-1; the TCRdb call, TRBD1, lacks DNA for checking. The CDR3 sequence is 15 residues long. Germline CDR1 MNHNY, CDR2 SVGAGI (reference sequence). CDR3: CASSYVGGEYNEQFF.

The rearrangement joins TRBV19 to TRBJ2-1. From germline, CDR1 is LNHDA and CDR2 SQIVND (reference sequence). The CDR3 runs to 15 residues. This CDR3 is CASSSSGVTYNEQFF.

The chain recombines TRBV6-6 with TRBJ1-1; TCRdb indicates TRBD1, and absent DNA this call remains unverified. The germline gives CDR1 MNHNY, CDR2 SVGAGI (reference sequence). This CDR3 is built from 14 residues. The CDR3 here is CASSYVGQGGEAFF.

The V and J genes are TRBV15 and TRBJ2-2; TCRdb picks TRBD2, but there is no DNA to check that call. CDR1 is LNHNV, CDR2 YYDKDF, per germline (reference sequence). The CDR3 length is 18 residues. The CDR3 spells CATSRDRLAGEVTGELFF. The entire variable domain, with the rest obtained from reference TRBV15 and TRBJ2-2, is as follows: DAMVIQNPRYQVTQFGKPVTLSCSQTLNHNVMYWYQQKSSQAPKLLFHYYDKDFNNEADTPDNFQSRRPNTSFCFLDIRSPGLGDTAMYLCATSRDRLAGEVTGELFFGEGSRLTVL.

This rearrangement joins TRBV5-1 to TRBJ2-3. The CDR3 has 12 amino acids. CDR1 is SGHRS, CDR2 YFSETQ, per germline. The CDR3 spells CASSLDLDTQYF.

The CDR3 is CASSLARTSEVQETQYF. The genes are TRBV7-6 and TRBJ2-5; the TCRdb D gene call, TRBD2, has no DNA to confirm it. The CDR3 extends over 17 amino acids. Germline V CDR1 and CDR2: SGHVS, FNYEAQ.

The V and J genes are TRBV11-2 and TRBJ2-1. The CDR3 is made up of 12 amino acids. Per germline, CDR1 SGHAT and CDR2 FQNNGV. This CDR3 reads CASSQMANEQFF.

The CDR3 region is CASSELYSWDRGPGDTQYF. V usage is TRBV6-1 and J usage is TRBJ2-3; no DNA is available, so the TRBD1 call from TCRdb remains unchecked. This CDR3 contains 19 residues. Germline CDR1 and CDR2: MNHNS and SASEGT.